These T cell receptor beta chains were read from a single sample in a study of shared clonotypes between healthy human individuals. Method: immunoSEQ multiplex PCR; TCRdb's copy keeps in-frame clones and lacks some. Among hundreds of thousands of clones, 73% were seen once, and the ten largest hold more than 1.5%. The sample taken for sequencing was memory CD4+ T cells sorted from blood. These receptors were collected from a woman in her thirties in good health. The CDR3 runs from the conserved cysteine through the conserved F or W. Fields, in order: D gene, CDR3 length, V gene, J gene, clone size, CDR3 protein, CDR3 DNA. The D gene is left open where the match is weak. Clone size is given for some rows only: seen once, a few or many times, or a class if the clone is expanded.

TRBD1	15	TRBV2	TRBJ2-1	NA	CASSVTGSSYNEQFF	TGTGCCAGCAGTGTGACAGGGAGTTCGTACAATGAGCAGTTCTTC
TRBD2	16	TRBV5-1	TRBJ2-2	NA	CASSPRLAGGAGELFF	TGCGCCAGCAGCCCCCGACTAGCGGGAGGGGCCGGGGAGCTGTTTTTT
NA	16	TRBV5-4	TRBJ2-7	NA	CASSPGTDPSSYEQYF	TGTGCCAGCAGCCCGGGGACGGACCCCAGCTCCTACGAGCAGTACTTC
NA	15	TRBV7-6	TRBJ2-7	NA	CASSLGAPHSYEQYF	TGTGCCAGCAGCTTAGGAGCGCCCCACTCCTACGAGCAGTACTTC
TRBD2	14	TRBV2	TRBJ2-7	NA	CASGRLAGVREQYF	TGTGCCAGCGGACGACTAGCGGGAGTTCGAGAGCAGTACTTC
TRBD2	16	TRBV27	TRBJ2-1	few	CASSLTGTSGYNEQFF	TGTGCCAGCAGTCTTACAGGGACTAGCGGATACAATGAGCAGTTCTTC
TRBD1	15	TRBV9	TRBJ1-1	NA	CASSVSGTGDTEAFF	TGTGCCAGCAGCGTTTCCGGGACAGGGGATACTGAAGCTTTCTTT
TRBD2	17	TRBV5-4	TRBJ2-3	NA	CASSLFVAGGASDTQYF	TGTGCCAGCAGCTTGTTTGTGGCGGGAGGAGCTTCAGATACGCAGTATTTT
NA	14	TRBV29-1	TRBJ2-7	NA	CSARDTQGNYEQYF	TGCAGCGCTCGAGACACTCAGGGGAACTACGAGCAGTACTTC
TRBD2	15	TRBV18	TRBJ2-7	NA	CASSTGGAAGVEQYF	TGTGCCAGCTCAACAGGCGGGGCAGCGGGAGTCGAGCAGTACTTC
NA	15	TRBV9	TRBJ1-4	NA	CASSASDRAREKLFF	TGTGCCAGCAGCGCCTCGGACAGAGCCCGGGAAAAACTGTTTTTT
TRBD2	14	TRBV11-1	TRBJ2-2	once	CASSVIAGPRELFF	TGTGCCAGCAGCGTAATAGCGGGTCCCCGGGAGCTGTTTTTT
NA	14	TRBV27	TRBJ2-2	few	CASRARSLTGELFF	TGTGCCAGCAGAGCGCGGTCACTCACCGGGGAGCTGTTTTTT
NA	13	TRBV19	TRBJ2-7	NA	CASSYTLQGEQYF	TGTGCCAGTAGTTATACCCTCCAGGGCGAGCAGTACTTC
NA	14	TRBV7-2	TRBJ1-5	NA	CASSLGPGFQPQHF	TGTGCCAGCAGCTTAGGGCCAGGGTTTCAGCCCCAGCATTTT
NA	16	TRBV28	TRBJ2-1	NA	CASSLRLRGTYNEQFF	TGTGCCAGCAGTTTACGCCTTCGGGGAACCTACAATGAGCAGTTCTTC
NA	13	TRBV28	TRBJ2-7	few	CASTSGGRYEQYF	TGTGCCAGCACCTCCGGGGGTAGGTACGAGCAGTACTTC
TRBD1	15	TRBV19	TRBJ2-5	few	CASSSESGGRGTQYF	TGTGCCAGTAGTAGTGAGTCAGGGGGCCGTGGGACCCAGTACTTC
TRBD1	14	TRBV27	TRBJ1-5	NA	CASSSRGRNQPQHF	TGTGCCAGCAGTTCCAGGGGGCGAAATCAGCCCCAGCATTTT
NA	16	TRBV6-5	TRBJ2-7	NA	CASSYSSTTVSYEQYF	TGTGCCAGCAGTTACTCGAGTACAACAGTCTCCTACGAGCAGTACTTC
NA	13	TRBV5-1	TRBJ1-4	few	CASRVGSEEKLFF	TGCGCCAGCAGGGTAGGGTCCGAGGAAAAACTGTTTTTT
TRBD1	14	TRBV19	TRBJ1-4	NA	CASRPGTGNGKLFF	TGTGCCAGTAGGCCCGGGACAGGGAACGGAAAACTGTTTTTT
NA	14	TRBV6-1	TRBJ2-7	many	CASSEGWLFNEQYF	TGTGCCAGCAGTGAGGGGTGGTTATTCAACGAGCAGTACTTC
NA	14	TRBV7-2	TRBJ2-1	NA	CASSLSSTYNEQFF	TGTGCCAGCAGCTTATCGAGCACCTACAATGAGCAGTTCTTC
NA	13	TRBV28	TRBJ2-3	NA	CASSLLVTDTQYF	TGTGCCAGCAGTTTACTGGTCACAGATACGCAGTATTTT
NA	14	TRBV18	TRBJ2-6	NA	CASSPTRGANVLTF	TGTGCCAGCTCACCTACGCGGGGGGCCAACGTCCTGACTTTC
TRBD1	15	TRBV7-2	TRBJ2-1	NA	CASSNDRASYNEQFF	TGTGCCAGCAGCAATGACAGGGCTTCCTACAATGAGCAGTTCTTC
NA	13	TRBV6-1	TRBJ1-4	NA	CASSGGGSEKLFF	TGTGCCAGCAGTGGTGGGGGGAGTGAAAAACTGTTTTTT
NA	12	TRBV30	TRBJ2-7	NA	CAWQEFTYEQYF	TGTGCCTGGCAGGAGTTTACTTACGAGCAGTACTTC
NA	19	TRBV5-1	TRBJ2-1	once	CASRFEGLKRFPNYNEQFF	TGCGCCAGCCGCTTTGAGGGCCTTAAGCGGTTCCCCAATTACAATGAGCAGTTCTTC
NA	14	TRBV5-1	TRBJ2-1	NA	CASSPQGVSNEQFF	TGCGCCAGCAGCCCCCAAGGGGTCTCGAATGAGCAGTTCTTC
NA	18	TRBV28	TRBJ2-2	NA	CASRKTGTQEKNTGELFF	TGTGCCAGCAGGAAAACCGGGACCCAAGAAAAGAACACCGGGGAGCTGTTTTTT
TRBD2	17	TRBV23-1	TRBJ2-2	NA	CASSQYRLAGNTGELFF	TGCGCCAGCAGTCAATACAGACTAGCGGGGAACACCGGGGAGCTGTTTTTT
NA	16	TRBV11-2	TRBJ2-7	once	CASSLGVAGAIYEQYF	TGTGCCAGCAGCTTAGGGGTGGCGGGGGCTATTTACGAGCAGTACTTC
NA	15	TRBV28	TRBJ2-1	NA	CASSSLGLAYNEQFF	TGTGCCAGCAGTTCCCTGGGACTTGCATACAATGAGCAGTTCTTC
NA	13	TRBV30	TRBJ2-3	NA	CAWDRDQRYTQYF	TGTGCCTGGGACCGGGACCAGAGATATACGCAGTATTTT
TRBD1	18	TRBV5-1	TRBJ1-1	NA	CASSLVRGTGFMNTEAFF	TGCGCCAGCAGCTTGGTACGGGGGACAGGATTCATGAACACTGAAGCTTTCTTT
TRBD2	14	TRBV2	TRBJ2-3	once	CARRLAEDTDTQYF	TGTGCCAGGAGACTAGCGGAGGACACAGATACGCAGTATTTT
TRBD1	15	TRBV6-4	TRBJ1-2	NA	CASSEHLGQGYGYTF	TGTGCCAGCAGTGAACACCTGGGACAGGGCTATGGCTACACCTTC
NA	14	TRBV6-5	TRBJ1-2	NA	CASSYSSRVNGYTF	TGTGCCAGCAGTTACTCATCGAGGGTTAATGGCTACACCTTC
TRBD2	17	TRBV6-1	TRBJ2-5	few	CASSGTSGRARTETQYF	TGTGCCAGCAGTGGGACTAGCGGGAGGGCCAGGACAGAGACCCAGTACTTC
TRBD1	17	TRBV28	TRBJ2-3	NA	CASSLIRGQGIADTQYF	TGTGCCAGCAGTTTAATAAGGGGGCAGGGGATCGCAGATACGCAGTATTTT
NA	12	TRBV19	TRBJ1-5	NA	CASSRGGSPQHF	TGTGCCAGTAGCCGCGGGGGCTCGCCCCAGCATTTT
NA	15	TRBV14	TRBJ1-1	NA	CASSHHRSMNTEAFF	TGTGCCAGCAGCCATCACAGGTCTATGAACACTGAAGCTTTCTTT
TRBD2	16	TRBV7-9	TRBJ2-1	NA	CASSPLLAGGHNEQFF	TGTGCCAGCAGCCCACTACTAGCGGGAGGGCACAATGAGCAGTTCTTC
NA	14	TRBV29-1	TRBJ1-4	few	CSARGGAGDEKLFF	TGCAGCGCCAGAGGGGGGGCTGGAGATGAAAAACTGTTTTTT
NA	13	TRBV19	TRBJ2-7	few	CASSINPPYEQYF	TGTGCCAGTAGTATTAACCCTCCTTACGAGCAGTACTTC
NA	16	TRBV5-4	TRBJ1-1	NA	CASSLSGFGMNTEAFF	TGTGCCAGCAGCTTGTCAGGGTTCGGAATGAACACTGAAGCTTTCTTT
NA	13	TRBV7-9	TRBJ2-3	many	CASARQGTDTQYF	TGTGCCAGTGCCAGGCAGGGGACAGATACGCAGTATTTT
TRBD2	14	TRBV28	TRBJ2-7	NA	CASSDPGLAAEQYF	TGTGCCAGCAGTGACCCGGGACTAGCAGCCGAGCAGTACTTC
TRBD1	14	TRBV27	TRBJ1-3	NA	CASSYRDRVLPIYF	TGTGCCAGCAGCTACCGGGACAGGGTTTTACCCATATATTTT
TRBD2	14	TRBV27	TRBJ2-3	NA	CASSGQRDTDTQYF	TGTGCCAGCAGTGGTCAGCGGGACACAGATACGCAGTATTTT
NA	14	TRBV11-2	TRBJ2-7	NA	CASSPRGPTYEQYF	TGTGCCAGCAGTCCCAGGGGCCCCACCTACGAGCAGTACTTC
TRBD1	14	TRBV19	TRBJ1-5	NA	CASSTQTGNQPQHF	TGTGCCAGTAGTACCCAGACAGGGAATCAGCCCCAGCATTTT
NA	17	TRBV4-1	TRBJ2-1	NA	CASSPSGGPSPGNEQFF	TGCGCCAGCAGCCCCAGCGGTGGACCCTCTCCGGGAAATGAGCAGTTCTTC
TRBD1	13	TRBV14	TRBJ1-1	NA	CASSRQGSTEAFF	TGTGCCAGCAGCCGACAGGGGTCCACTGAAGCTTTCTTT
NA	14	TRBV10-1	TRBJ2-2	NA	CASSGAGSTGELFF	TGCGCCAGCAGTGGGGCTGGAAGCACCGGGGAGCTGTTTTTT
NA	15	TRBV5-1	TRBJ2-1	NA	CASSQSSGAYNEQFF	TGCGCCAGCAGCCAAAGTTCGGGCGCCTACAATGAGCAGTTCTTC
NA	12	TRBV10-3	TRBJ2-7	NA	CAISASSYEQYF	TGTGCCATCAGCGCCAGTTCCTACGAGCAGTACTTC